This passage covers 20 T cell receptor beta chains from one sample sequenced in a study of blood T cell repertoires in COVID-19. The method was immunoSEQ multiplex PCR; TCRdb's version includes in-frame clones alone and lacks a portion of them. The sample shows approximately 190,000 clones, roughly 87% of them seen only once. Specimen: peripheral blood. These TCRs come from a woman aged 55-75 years with COVID-19, enrolled during active disease.

The CDR3 loop is CASSSRTGGAYEQYF. CDR3 DNA sequence: TGTGCCAGCAGCTCCCGGACAGGAGGGGCCTACGAGCAGTACTTC. The chain carries TRBV7-2 and TRBJ2-7, with a tentative D call TRBD1 (7 bases). The CDR3 extends over 15 amino acids. Trimming took 4 bases from V and 2 from J, leaving 15 bases between them. Germline loops: CDR1 SGHTA, CDR2 FQGNSA.

This chain uses TRBV28 with TRBJ2-1; D is uncertain. The length of the CDR3 is 13 residues. The germline CDR1 and CDR2 sequences are MDHEN and SYDVKM. Trimming pared 4 bases from V and 6 bases from J, leaving 10 bases between. The CDR3: CASSSRVINEQFF. The CDR3 bases are TGTGCCAGCAGTTCCCGCGTGATCAATGAGCAGTTCTTC.

The CDR3 is CASSLGLPGTGELFF. CDR3 DNA: TGTGCCAGCAGCTTAGGACTCCCGGGGACCGGGGAGCTGTTTTTT. The chain has TRBV5-4 and TRBJ2-2; a possible D gene is TRBD2 (5 bases). CDR1 and CDR2 from the germline V gene are SGHNT and YYREEE (reference sequence). V was trimmed by 2 bases and J by 5 bases, leaving 13 bases between them. The CDR3 contains 15 residues.

This chain uses TRBV11-3 with TRBJ2-7; TRBD1 is a possible D gene (5 bases). The CDR3 has 15 residues. Germline CDR1 is SGHNT and CDR2 is YENEEA. Trimming stripped 5 bases from V and 2 bases from J, with 16 bases between. The CDR3 DNA is TGTGCCAGCAGCCAAGGGGCTAGTTCTGCCTACGAGCAGTACTTC. This translates into CASSQGASSAYEQYF.

Written as DNA, the CDR3 is TGTGCCAGCAGCTTACAGGGTAGCCCCTACGAGCAGTACGTC. Translation gives CASSLQGSPYEQYV. V and J are TRBV5-5 and TRBJ2-7; TRBD1 is a possible D gene (6 bases). Germline loops: CDR1 SGHKS, CDR2 YYEKEE (reference sequence). The CDR3 has 14 residues. V dropped 2 bases and J dropped 2 bases, with 11 bases sitting between them.

In its sample, this clone was seen once. This sequence joins TRBV5-1 and TRBJ2-1; 16 bases align to TRBD2. CDR1 and CDR2 from the germline V gene are SGHRS and YFSETQ. The V segment lost 4 bases and the J segment 2 bases; nucleotides outside the gene matches: 3. The CDR3 contains 17 residues. Written as DNA, the CDR3 is TGCGCCAGCAGCCGCGGGACTAGCGGGGGGGCCTACAATGAGCAGTTCTTC. Its protein is CASSRGTSGGAYNEQFF.

The genes are TRBV4-2 and TRBJ1-4; D might be TRBD1 (6 bases). Germline-derived CDR1 and CDR2 are LGHNA and YNFKEQ. V was trimmed by 4 bases and J by 5 bases, leaving 14 bases between them. The CDR3 extends over 15 amino acids. CDR3 nucleotide sequence: TGTGCCAGCAGCCTAATGACAGGTGGAAATGAAAAACTGTTTTTT. Translated: CASSLMTGGNEKLFF.

The CDR3: CASSKDRVVGELFF. The CDR3 DNA is TGTGCCAGCAGTAAGGACAGGGTGGTCGGGGAGCTGTTTTTT. The chain recombines TRBV2 with TRBJ2-2, with 8 nucleotides matching TRBD1. Germline CDR1 reads SNHLY; CDR2 reads FYNNEI. Losses at the gene ends were 5 bases for V and 7 bases for J; bases not matched to a gene: 6. The CDR3 consists of 14 residues. Full variable domain (missing parts from reference TRBV2 and TRBJ2-2): EPEVTQTPSHQVTQMGQEVILRCVPISNHLYFYWYRQILGQKVEFLVSFYNNEISEKSEIFDDQFSVERPDGSNFTLKIRSTKLEDSAMYFCASSKDRVVGELFFGEGSRLTVL.

The V and J genes are TRBV7-9 and TRBJ2-7, with TRBD2 matching over 8 bases. The CDR3 extends over 16 amino acids. With 0 bases clipped from V and 3 bases from J, the junction kept 7 bases outside the gene matches. Looked up from germline, CDR1 is SEHNR and CDR2 is FQNEAQ (reference sequence). The CDR3 coding sequence is TGTGCCAGCAGCTTAGCGCTCAGCGGGAGAGTCTACGAGCAGTACTTC. This codes for CASSLALSGRVYEQYF.

The gene calls are TRBV10-3 and TRBJ2-2, with TRBD1 identical over 11 bases. V gave up 6 bases and J gave up 7 bases; unmatched junction bases: 4. The CDR3 spans 14 residues. Germline V CDR1 and CDR2: ENHRY, SYGVKD. CDR3 loop: CAIRSGQGVGELFF. CDR3 nucleotides: TGTGCCATCAGGTCGGGACAGGGGGTCGGGGAGCTGTTTTTT.

This clone was picked up one time. CDR3 sequence (DNA): TGTGCCAGCAGCGTTAGAGGACTAGCGGGAGGGTTAGATACGCAGTATTTT. The encoded protein is CASSVRGLAGGLDTQYF. The gene calls are TRBV9 and TRBJ2-3, with 15 bases aligning to TRBD2. J was trimmed by 5 bases and V by 2 bases; bases with no gene match: 6. This CDR3 contains 17 residues. CDR1 and CDR2 (germline): SGDLS, YYNGEE.

The rearrangement links TRBV7-2 to TRBJ2-7; TRBD2 aligns across 11 bases. The CDR3 sequence is 14 residues long. CDR1 SGHTA and CDR2 FQGNSA come from the germline V gene. Unmatched junction bases numbered 2, after V lost 7 bases and J lost 0 bases. The CDR3, as DNA: TGTGCCAGCAAGACTAGCGGGGCCTCCTACGAGCAGTACTTC. Translating it yields CASKTSGASYEQYF.

This clone was picked up one time. CDR3 in amino acids: CASSFNPGGEAFF. The CDR3 region has the DNA TGTGCCAGCAGTTTTAATCCGGGGGGTGAAGCTTTCTTT. This rearrangement joins TRBV6-5 to TRBJ1-1, with D perhaps matching TRBD1 (5 bases). V lost 4 bases to trimming and J lost 7 bases, with 13 bases between them. CDR3 length: 13 residues. The V gene's germline CDR1 is MNHEY and CDR2 SVGAGI.

This rearrangement joins TRBV6-2 or TRBV6-3 to TRBJ2-2; TRBD1 agrees at 7 bases. Germline values: CDR1 MNHEY, CDR2 SVGEGT. With V trimmed by 4 bases and J by 5 bases, 10 bases remained unmatched. The CDR3 consists of 16 residues. The CDR3 loop is CASSFNPGQMTGELFF. For the CDR3, the DNA is TGTGCCAGCAGTTTCAATCCGGGACAGATGACCGGGGAGCTGTTTTTT.

The table lists this clone with a few counts. The rearrangement joins TRBV28 to TRBJ2-2; 7 bases fit TRBD1. The V gene's germline CDR1 is MDHEN and CDR2 SYDVKM. CDR3 length: 18 amino acids. After removal of 1 base from V and 7 bases from J, the junction contained 15 bases not matched to a gene. The CDR3 DNA follows: TGTGCCAGCAGTTTATTCGGGACGTGGAAGGGGGCTGGCGGGGAGCTGTTTTTT. Amino acids: CASSLFGTWKGAGGELFF.

The V and J genes are TRBV10-3 and TRBJ1-1; D not certain. The CDR3 spans 13 residues. Looked up from germline, CDR1 is ENHRY and CDR2 is SYGVKD. V shed 4 bases and J shed 2 bases, with 8 bases lying between them. The CDR3 DNA is TGTGCCATCAGTGTTGCGGTAAACACTGAAGCTTTCTTT. Its protein product is CAISVAVNTEAFF.

This chain uses TRBV30 with TRBJ2-3; no firm D call. V was clipped by 5 bases and J by 2 bases, with 14 bases between them. This CDR3 has 14 amino acids. Germline CDR1 reads GTSNPN; CDR2 reads SVGIG (reference sequence). The CDR3 sequence: CAWGPLGPTDTQYF. CDR3 DNA sequence: TGTGCCTGGGGTCCCTTGGGCCCCACAGATACGCAGTATTTT.

The chain links TRBV10-1 to TRBJ1-5; TRBD1 aligns across 7 bases. The germline V gene encodes CDR1 WNHNN and CDR2 SYGVQD (reference sequence). CDR3 length: 15 amino acids. Trimming took 9 bases from V and 4 from J; bases not matched to a gene: 12. CDR3 amino acids: CASTRPGTVNQPQHF. The DNA for the CDR3 is TGCGCCAGTACTCGTCCCGGGACAGTAAATCAGCCCCAGCATTTT.

This clone was counted once. This CDR3 is CASSPGQGHGYTF. The CDR3 bases are TGTGCCAGTAGTCCCGGACAGGGTCATGGCTACACCTTC. The chain employs TRBV19 and TRBJ1-2, with 8 nucleotides matching TRBD1. The J segment lost 6 bases and the V segment lost 5 bases, leaving 5 bases of the junction unmatched. Looked up from germline, CDR1 is LNHDA and CDR2 is SQIVND (reference sequence). CDR3 size: 13 residues.

This chain joins TRBV7-6 and TRBJ2-2, with 9 nucleotides matching TRBD2. Germline CDR1 SGHVS, CDR2 FNYEAQ. The CDR3 sequence is 14 residues long. Unmatched junction bases numbered 2, after V lost 3 bases and J lost 6 bases. The CDR3 loop reads CASSFSGGAGELFF. For the CDR3, the DNA is TGTGCCAGCAGCTTTAGCGGGGGCGCCGGGGAGCTGTTTTTT. The entire variable domain, with the rest obtained from reference TRBV7-6 and TRBJ2-2, is as follows: GAGVSQSPRYKVTKRGQDVALRCDPISGHVSLYWYRQALGQGPEFLTYFNYEAQQDKSGLPNDRFSAERPEGSISTLTIQRTEQRDSAMYRCASSFSGGAGELFFGEGSRLTVL.